What follows is one TCR beta chain and its context. Its antigen is currently unknown. The germline gives CDR1 MNHEY, CDR2 SVGAGI. This CDR3 is built from 14 residues. With 4 bases removed from V and 0 bases from J, the gap between germline ends came to 8 bases. The entry originates in a study of blood T cells in healthy people across ages. With a J-beta primer mix and a sample-barcoded 5' primer, a second PCR ran about 7 to 12 cycles. TCRdb reprocessed the 5' RACE reads via MiXCR and lists one record per CDR3 protein. The table has 1.2 million to 1.5 million distinct CDR3 sequences, 59% seen once. Study results and caveats: Estimated diversity across one million T cells was deemed an underestimate. Older age went with lower TCR beta diversity per million T cells, in a roughly linear way.

The V gene is TRBV6-5, the J gene TRBJ2-3; the D is unclear. This receptor was identified in a man aged 18 to 30 in good health. The specimen sequenced was blood. The CDR3 coding sequence is TGTGCCAGCAGTTTACAGCGAAGCACAGATACGCAGTATTTT. Protein product: CASSLQRSTDTQYF.